This T cell receptor (beta chain) originates from a study of T cells in Graves' hyperthyroidism and ophthalmopathy. Overall study results and limits: A model of 13 V-J pairs discriminated ophthalmopathy from stable hyperthyroidism. Ophthalmopathy, as predicted by the model, came a median roughly 6.8 months after the prediction.

Amplification targeted TCR beta CDR3 regions from RNA transcripts. HTBI primers were employed in a first-round RT-PCR of the TCR CDR3. TCRdb analysed the multiplex PCR reads with MiXCR anew, one entry per CDR3 protein. In the table there are hundreds of thousands of distinct CDR3 sequences, approximately 14% of which are singletons. Clinical symptoms, serum thyroxine and TRAb, thyroid ultrasound and orbital computed tomography were used for the diagnoses. In its sample, this clonotype was seen many times. Its antigen is undetermined. Germline CDR1 is MNHNS and CDR2 is SASEGT. The CDR3 is 15 residues long. Trimming shortened V by 0 bases and J by 2 bases, and 10 bases separated the two germline ends.

Sequenced input: blood. J is TRBJ1-1 and V is TRBV6-1, with D unresolved. The origin of this receptor is a woman aged 18-35 years with Graves' hyperthyroidism. CDR3 nucleotides: TGTGCCAGCAGTGAAGCCTCCACGGGAAACACTGAAGCTTTCTTT. Translated: CASSEASTGNTEAFF.